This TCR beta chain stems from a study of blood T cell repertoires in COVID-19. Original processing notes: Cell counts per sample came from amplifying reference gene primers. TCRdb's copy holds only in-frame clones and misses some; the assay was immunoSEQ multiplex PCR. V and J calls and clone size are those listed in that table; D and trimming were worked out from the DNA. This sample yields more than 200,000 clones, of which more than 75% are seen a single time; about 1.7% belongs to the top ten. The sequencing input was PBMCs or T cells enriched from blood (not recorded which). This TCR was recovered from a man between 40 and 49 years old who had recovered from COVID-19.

In nucleotides, the CDR3 is TGTGCCAGCAGCTACCGGGACACCTACGAGCAGTACTTC. Translating gives CASSYRDTYEQYF. The chain couples TRBV7-2 to TRBJ2-7; possible D gene TRBD1, 6 bases. Germline V lookup: CDR1 SGHTA, CDR2 FQGNSA. CDR3 size: 13 residues. Deletions cut 4 bases from V and 2 bases from J, with 9 bases between.